This T cell receptor beta chain was identified in a study of vaccination and CD4 T cells after COVID-19. Treatment indicated: roughly 10-day PBMC culture with coronavirus spike peptide pools or control peptides (ViraFEST assay). Prior to the COVID-19 pandemic (2011-2018), the unexposed donor's CD4+ T cells were collected. Concerning this clonotype: Its matching antigen is unknown.

The assay that was used to sequence DNA from cultured CD4+ T cells was the Oncomine TCR Beta short-read assay. The template was genomic DNA from cultured CD4+ T cells. MiXCR, applied by TCRdb to the PCR reads, yields one record per CDR3 protein. The top ten clones hold about 25% of a sample with about 7,200 distinct CDR3 sequences, roughly 43% of them seen once. The sample comprised CD4+ T cells from blood, cultured in vitro. This clonotype was sampled from a human donor in good health.

CDR3 coding DNA: TGTGCCAGCAGCTTGGGGCCCGGGTTCGGCTACACCTTC. Translating gives CASSLGPGFGYTF. V and J are TRBV5-4 and TRBJ1-2; unclear D gene. Germline CDR1 SGHNT, CDR2 YYREEE (reference sequence). The V and J ends lost 0 bases and 8 bases respectively, with 11 bases between them. The CDR3 extends over 13 amino acids. Looking up the rest from reference TRBV5-4 and TRBJ1-2 gives the full variable domain: ETGVTQSPTHLIKTRGQQVTLRCSSQSGHNTVSWYQQALGQGPQFIFQYYREEENGRGNFPPRFSGLQFPNYSSELNVNALELDDSALYLCASSLGPGFGYTFGSGTRLTVV.